The TCR beta chain described here comes from a study of blood T cell repertoires in COVID-19. Under the authors' procedure: Amplification of reference gene primers provided the estimated nucleated cell counts. Libraries were prepared by immunoSEQ multiplex PCR; TCRdb keeps only in-frame clonotypes and omits some of them. V, J and clone size were drawn from that table, and D and trimming were deduced from the DNA. The sample contains roughly 230,000 clones, nearly 90% of which appear only once. This CDR3 is 15 amino acids long. Trimming cost V 0 bases and J 6 bases, with 14 bases left between them. Germline assignment: CDR1 LGHNA and CDR2 YSLEER.

What was sequenced was peripheral blood. The chain combines TRBV4-3 with TRBJ1-1; the D gene is possibly TRBD1 (6 bases). The receptor comes from a woman aged 60 to 75 with COVID-19, enrolled during active disease. Here the CDR3 DNA reads TGCGCCAGCAGCCAAGATATTGCAGCAGGGGCTGAAGCTTTCTTT. This codes for CASSQDIAAGAEAFF.